These 21 T cell receptor beta chains came from one sample sequenced in a study of blood T cell repertoires in COVID-19. Here immunoSEQ multiplex PCR was the method, and the copy in TCRdb shows in-frame clones only, minus some. Counted here are under 450,000 clones, approximately 88% occurring once; the ten biggest clones make up 10% to 15%. The specimen sequenced was peripheral blood. The receptors originated from a woman aged 50 to 60 with COVID-19, enrolled during active disease.

V is TRBV7-2 and J is TRBJ2-7; TRBD2 aligns across 11 bases. The CDR3 extends over 16 amino acids. The V gene end was trimmed by 1 base and the J gene end by 4 bases; junction bases not matched to a gene: 6. From germline, CDR1 is SGHTA and CDR2 FQGNSA. CDR3 loop: CASSLVSGGAAYEQYF. CDR3 bases: TGTGCCAGCAGCTTAGTTAGCGGGGGGGCCGCTTACGAGCAGTACTTC.

The genes are TRBV6-4 and TRBJ2-7; D might be TRBD1 (6 bases). Looked up from germline, CDR1 is MRHNA and CDR2 is SNTAGT. This CDR3 has 13 amino acids. The germline V and J ends were trimmed by 10 bases and 6 bases, with 19 bases remaining between them. The DNA of the CDR3 is TGTGCCACCGCCTCACAGGGTGGGGGCGAGCAGTACTTC. This sequence encodes CATASQGGGEQYF.

This chain joins TRBV5-1 and TRBJ1-6, with D maybe TRBD1 (6 bases). V was shortened by 2 bases and J by 6 bases, with 12 bases between the two germline ends. From germline, CDR1 is SGHRS and CDR2 YFSETQ. The CDR3 extends over 15 amino acids. The CDR3 sequence: CASSLWTEFNSPLHF. The DNA of the CDR3 is TGCGCCAGCAGCTTATGGACAGAATTTAATTCACCCCTCCACTTT. Filled out from reference TRBV5-1 and TRBJ1-6, the complete variable domain reads KAGVTQTPRYLIKTRGQQVTLSCSPISGHRSVSWYQQTPGQGLQFLFEYFSETQRNKGNFPGRFSGRQFSNSRSEMNVSTLELGDSALYLCASSLWTEFNSPLHFGNGTRLTVT.

The V gene is TRBV19, the J gene TRBJ2-2; tentative D call: TRBD1 (6 bases). This CDR3 contains 15 residues. V gave up 3 bases and J gave up 6 bases, with 14 bases separating them. Germline CDR1 and CDR2: LNHDA and SQIVND (reference sequence). Here the CDR3 DNA reads TGTGCCAGTAGTATCTATTCCAGGGGTTCCGGGGAGCTGTTTTTT. It specifies CASSIYSRGSGELFF. Combining the CDR3 with reference TRBV19 and TRBJ2-2 gives the whole variable domain DGGITQSPKYLFRKEGQNVTLSCEQNLNHDAMYWYRQDPGQGLRLIYYSQIVNDFQKGDIAEGYSVSREKKESFPLTVTSAQKNPTAFYLCASSIYSRGSGELFFGEGSRLTVL.

A note on this clone: A read error may account for a junction end that differs from germline. The chain recombines TRBV29-1 with TRBJ2-5, with TRBD2 matching over 7 bases. The CDR3 loop spans 11 amino acids. CDR1 and CDR2 (germline): SQVTM, ANQGSEA. CDR3 sequence reads: CIVGGGETQYF. The CDR3 nucleotides read TGTATAGTTGGGGGAGGGGAGACCCAGTACTTC.

The chain recombines TRBV4-1 with TRBJ1-5; tentatively, D is TRBD1 (5 bases). V lost 0 bases, J lost 1 base, and 10 bases lay in between. The CDR3 consists of 16 residues. Germline V gene data show CDR1 as MGHRA and CDR2 as YSYEKL. The CDR3 sequence: CASSQEPGLSNQPQHF. CDR3 in DNA: TGCGCCAGCAGCCAAGAGCCGGGACTGAGCAATCAGCCCCAGCATTTT.

The chain joins TRBV6-5 to TRBJ2-5; the D gene is possibly TRBD2 (5 bases). This CDR3 is built from 15 residues. The germline V and J ends were trimmed by 0 bases and 4 bases, with 12 bases remaining between them. Germline loops: CDR1 MNHEY, CDR2 SVGAGI. In DNA form, the CDR3 reads TGTGCCAGCAGTTACTCGATAGGGAGAGGAGAGACCCAGTACTTC. It translates to CASSYSIGRGETQYF.

A few counts support this clone. V gene TRBV9 combines with J gene TRBJ1-2; no firm D call. The V gene lost 0 bases and the J gene lost 8 bases, with 11 bases spanning the gap. The CDR3 is made up of 13 amino acids. Germline CDR1 is SGDLS and CDR2 is YYNGEE. CDR3 sequence reads: CASSVEVGAGYTF. The CDR3 nucleotides read TGTGCCAGCAGCGTAGAGGTGGGAGCCGGCTACACCTTC. Drawing the rest from reference TRBV9 and TRBJ1-2, the complete variable domain is DSGVTQTPKHLITATGQRVTLRCSPRSGDLSVYWYQQSLDQGLQFLIQYYNGEERAKGNILERFSAQQFPDLHSELNLSSLELGDSALYFCASSVEVGAGYTFGSGTRLTVV.

This chain connects TRBV25-1 to TRBJ1-2, with a weak D call TRBD1 (6 bases). CDR3 length: 17 amino acids. V shed 4 bases and J shed 10 bases, with 28 bases lying between them. Germline assignment: CDR1 MGHDK and CDR2 SYGVNS. CDR3 loop: CASSVLDWARQDHSYTF. The CDR3 region has the DNA TGTGCCAGCAGTGTCCTAGACTGGGCTCGACAGGATCATTCCTACACCTTC.

This sequence joins TRBV24-1 and TRBJ2-5, with TRBD1 matching over 9 bases. Looked up from germline, CDR1 is KGHDR and CDR2 is SFDVKD. The V segment lost 3 bases and the J segment 1 base; nucleotides outside the gene matches: 5. This CDR3 comprises 16 residues. The CDR3 protein is CATSDPGQGPQETQYF. In nucleotides, the CDR3 is TGTGCCACCAGTGATCCGGGACAGGGTCCCCAAGAGACCCAGTACTTC.

The chain links TRBV6-5 to TRBJ1-1; 7 bases are a match to TRBD1. Trimming cost V 8 bases and J 2 bases; bases outside gene matches: 2. The CDR3 is 12 residues long. The germline V gene has CDR1 MNHEY and CDR2 SVGAGI. The CDR3 DNA reads TGTGCCAGCGCAGGGGGAAACACTGAAGCTTTCTTT. Protein product: CASAGGNTEAFF.

This chain joins TRBV19 and TRBJ1-2; 9 bases are shared with TRBD1. Germline V gene sequence: CDR1 LNHDA, CDR2 SQIVND (reference sequence). The J segment lost 6 bases and the V segment lost 5 bases, leaving 10 bases of the junction unmatched. CDR3 length: 15 residues. The CDR3 DNA sequence: TGTGCCAGTAGTCCGCCCGGACAGGGGCGGGATGGCTACACCTTC. Translation gives CASSPPGQGRDGYTF.

The CDR3, as DNA: TGTGCCACCAGAGCAGGGCTGGGGACTGAAGCTTTCTTT. Amino acid sequence: CATRAGLGTEAFF. The chain joins TRBV24-1 to TRBJ1-1; maybe TRBD1 (5 bases). Germline assignment: CDR1 KGHDR and CDR2 SFDVKD. The CDR3 is 13 amino acids. Trimming took off 7 bases at V and 5 bases at J, with 13 bases between the two ends.

V and J are TRBV7-9 and TRBJ2-3, with TRBD1 matching over 10 bases. From germline, CDR1 is SEHNR and CDR2 FQNEAQ (reference sequence). Trimming removed 5 bases from V and 4 bases from J; junction bases left unmatched: 9. This CDR3 region has 16 residues. CDR3 residues: CASSLSGTGVSDTQYF. In DNA, the CDR3 is TGTGCCAGCAGCCTATCCGGGACAGGGGTTTCAGATACGCAGTATTTT.

This chain uses TRBV28 with TRBJ2-7, with D perhaps matching TRBD2 (5 bases). This CDR3 is built from 19 residues. Germline-derived CDR1 and CDR2 are MDHEN and SYDVKM. The V end lost 2 bases, the J end lost 2 bases, and 25 bases lay between the germline ends. CDR3 sequence reads: CASSLPGLTGRRWTYEQYF. The CDR3, as DNA: TGTGCCAGCAGTTTACCGGGCCTTACCGGGCGGAGGTGGACCTACGAGCAGTACTTC.

This chain joins TRBV11-1 and TRBJ2-7; 8 bases align to TRBD1. The CDR3 spans 15 residues. The J segment lost 2 bases and the V segment lost 4 bases, leaving 7 bases of the junction unmatched. CDR1 is SGHAT and CDR2 is FQDESV in the germline V gene (reference sequence). This CDR3 reads CASSSGRQGTYEQYF. DNA for the CDR3: TGTGCCAGCAGCTCAGGTCGACAGGGGACCTACGAGCAGTACTTC. The entire variable domain, with the rest obtained from reference TRBV11-1 and TRBJ2-7, is as follows: EAEVAQSPRYKITEKSQAVAFWCDPISGHATLYWYRQILGQGPELLVQFQDESVVDDSQLPKDRFSAERLKGVDSTLKIQPAELGDSAMYLCASSSGRQGTYEQYFGPGTRLTVT.

The chain uses TRBV12-3 or TRBV12-4 and TRBJ2-7; 7 positions match TRBD1. Trimming cost V 3 bases and J 5 bases; bases outside gene matches: 1. The CDR3 spans 12 residues. CDR3 in amino acids: CASSFTGDEQYF. DNA of the CDR3: TGTGCCAGCAGTTTCACAGGGGACGAGCAGTACTTC.

This clone was seen only a few times. V is TRBV2 and J is TRBJ1-1; a weak D match, TRBD1 (6 bases). The length of the CDR3 is 14 residues. Germline CDR1 is SNHLY and CDR2 is FYNNEI. Trimming stripped 8 bases from V and 0 bases from J, with 13 bases between. The CDR3 DNA follows: TGTGCCAGCGCCAGGACAGCCTTGAACACTGAAGCTTTCTTT. Its protein product is CASARTALNTEAFF.

The chain recombines TRBV28 with TRBJ1-1; 9 bases map to TRBD1. Germline assignment: CDR1 MDHEN and CDR2 SYDVKM. The CDR3 extends over 14 amino acids. The J segment lost 1 base and the V segment lost 7 bases, leaving 4 bases of the junction unmatched. The CDR3 protein is CASIRTGANTEAFF. DNA of the CDR3: TGTGCCAGCATCAGGACAGGGGCGAACACTGAAGCTTTCTTT. The full variable domain, its missing parts supplied by reference TRBV28 and TRBJ1-1, is DVKVTQSSRYLVKRTGEKVFLECVQDMDHENMFWYRQDPGLGLRLIYFSYDVKMKEKGDIPEGYSVSREKKERFSLILESASTNQTSMYLCASIRTGANTEAFFGQGTRLTVV.

This rearrangement joins TRBV5-1 to TRBJ1-3; no reliable D call. The CDR3 covers 14 residues. Trimming left V 1 base short and J 0 bases short, with 5 bases between. Germline V gene sequence: CDR1 SGHRS, CDR2 YFSETQ. The CDR3 sequence: CASSLSSSGNTIYF. The CDR3 DNA sequence: TGCGCCAGCAGCTTGAGTAGCTCTGGAAACACCATATATTTT.

The rearrangement uses TRBV2 and TRBJ2-1, with TRBD1 as a possible D gene (6 bases). Germline values: CDR1 SNHLY, CDR2 FYNNEI. This CDR3 is 16 amino acids long. V lost 6 bases, J lost 6 bases, and 21 bases lay in between. CDR3 DNA: TGTGCCAGCAGAGATGCAACTAGGGGGAATGGCAATGAGCAGTTCTTC. Translated: CASRDATRGNGNEQFF.